These 5 T cell receptor beta chains came from one sample sequenced in a study of human T cells and chemical hapten exposure. Time point denoted: patch test 1, 2 weeks after DPC sensitization. As for treatment: therapeutic diphenylcyclopropenone sensitization with weekly scalp DPC. MiXCR, applied by TCRdb to the RACE reads, yields one record per CDR3 protein. The data contain 300,000 to 400,000 distinct CDR3 sequences, about 7% of them singletons. The specimen was whole blood, collected in connection with sensitization to the hapten diphenylcyclopropenone (DPC). These receptors all come from a woman aged 18-30 years with alopecia areata. Some clones in this sample may be carry-over from other donors' samples.

The chain uses TRBV29-1 and TRBJ1-1; D is uncertain. Germline V gene lookup returns CDR1 SQVTM and CDR2 ANQGSEA. Trimming shortened V by 2 bases and J by 0 bases, and 10 bases separated the two germline ends. This CDR3 is built from 14 residues. In DNA form, the CDR3 reads TGCAGCGTTGAAATAGACACCATGAACACTGAAGCTTTCTTT. It yields the protein CSVEIDTMNTEAFF. Full variable domain (outside the CDR3, taken from reference TRBV29-1 and TRBJ1-1): SAVISQKPSRDICQRGTSLTIQCQVDSQVTMMFWYRQQPGQSLTLIATANQGSEATYESGFVIDKFPISRPNLTFSTLTVSNMSPEDSSIYLCSVEIDTMNTEAFFGQGTRLTVV.

This clonotype has ten or more counts. The J gene is TRBJ2-2, the V gene TRBV3-1, with D uncertain. CDR1 LGHDT and CDR2 YNNKEL come from the germline V gene (reference sequence). Trimming pared 4 bases from V and 6 bases from J, leaving 12 bases between. CDR3 length equals 14 residues. Here the CDR3 reads CASSPDLSPGELFF. The CDR3 coding sequence is TGTGCCAGCAGCCCAGATTTATCCCCCGGGGAGCTGTTTTTT.

This clonotype came up many times. The chain joins TRBV5-6 to TRBJ2-5; no clear D gene. V gave up 0 bases and J gave up 2 bases, with 8 bases separating them. This CDR3 comprises 14 residues. Germline V gene lookup returns CDR1 SGHDT and CDR2 YYEEEE. The CDR3 loop reads CASSLVTIQETQYF. The DNA for the CDR3 is TGTGCCAGCAGCTTGGTCACTATACAAGAGACCCAGTACTTC.

This clonotype was recorded a few times. V gene TRBV24-1 combines with J gene TRBJ1-4; D call uncertain. Looked up from germline, CDR1 is KGHDR and CDR2 is SFDVKD. CDR3 length: 14 residues. The ends were cut back, 12 bases at V and 0 bases at J, with 13 bases in the middle. The CDR3 bases are TGTGCCGTCCGGAGTGCCTCAACTAATGAAAAACTGTTTTTT. It yields the protein CAVRSASTNEKLFF.

This clonotype was counted only a few times. The rearrangement uses TRBV20-1 and TRBJ1-1; 8 bases are shared with TRBD1. Germline CDR1 DFQATT, CDR2 SNEGSKA (reference sequence). Trimming cost V 4 bases and J 1 base; bases outside gene matches: 5. The CDR3 is made up of 14 amino acids. This CDR3 is CSANRQGKNTEAFF. The CDR3 nucleotides read TGCAGTGCTAATCGACAGGGGAAGAACACTGAAGCTTTCTTT.